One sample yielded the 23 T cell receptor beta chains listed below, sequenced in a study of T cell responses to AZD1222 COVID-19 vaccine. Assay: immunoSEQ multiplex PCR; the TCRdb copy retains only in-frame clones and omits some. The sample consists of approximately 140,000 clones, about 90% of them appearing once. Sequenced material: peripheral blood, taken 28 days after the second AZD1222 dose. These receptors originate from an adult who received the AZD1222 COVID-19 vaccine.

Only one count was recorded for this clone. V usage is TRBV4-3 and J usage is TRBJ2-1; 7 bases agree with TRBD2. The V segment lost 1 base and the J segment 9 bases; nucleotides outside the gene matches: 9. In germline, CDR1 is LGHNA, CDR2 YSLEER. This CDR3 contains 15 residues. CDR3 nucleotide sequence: TGCGCCAGCAGCCAAGTCTCCGGGGGGTTCCGTGAGCAGTTCTTC. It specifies CASSQVSGGFREQFF.

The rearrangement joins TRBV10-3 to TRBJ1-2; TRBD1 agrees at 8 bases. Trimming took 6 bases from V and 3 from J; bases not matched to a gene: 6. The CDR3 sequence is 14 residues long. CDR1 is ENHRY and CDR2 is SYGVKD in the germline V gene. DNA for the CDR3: TGTGCCATCAGAGAGACAGGGGTGGACTATGGCTACACCTTC. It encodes CAIRETGVDYGYTF.

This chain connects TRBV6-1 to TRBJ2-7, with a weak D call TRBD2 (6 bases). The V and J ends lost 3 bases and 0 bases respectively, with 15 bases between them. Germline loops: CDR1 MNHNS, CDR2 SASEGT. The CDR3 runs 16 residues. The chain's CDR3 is CASSEQRAASSYEQYF. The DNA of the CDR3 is TGTGCCAGCAGTGAGCAGCGGGCCGCGAGCTCCTACGAGCAGTACTTC.

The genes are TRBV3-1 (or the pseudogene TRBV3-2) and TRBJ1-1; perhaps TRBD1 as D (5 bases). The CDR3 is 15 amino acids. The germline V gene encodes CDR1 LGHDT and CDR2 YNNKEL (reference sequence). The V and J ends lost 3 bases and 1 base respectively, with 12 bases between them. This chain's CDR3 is CASSHRALGNTEAFF. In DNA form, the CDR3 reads TGTGCCAGCAGCCACAGGGCCTTGGGGAACACTGAAGCTTTCTTT.

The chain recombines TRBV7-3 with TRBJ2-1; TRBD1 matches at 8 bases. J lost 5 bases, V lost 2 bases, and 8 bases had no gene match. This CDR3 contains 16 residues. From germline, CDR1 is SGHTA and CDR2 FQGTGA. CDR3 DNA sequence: TGTGCCAGCAGCTTATCCCCAGGGGGCGCGAACAATGAGCAGTTCTTC. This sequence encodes CASSLSPGGANNEQFF.

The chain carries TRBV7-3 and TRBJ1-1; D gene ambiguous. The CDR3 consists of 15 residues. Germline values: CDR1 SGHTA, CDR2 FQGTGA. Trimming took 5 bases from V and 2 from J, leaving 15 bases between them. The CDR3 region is CASSPSHVTNTEAFF. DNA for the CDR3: TGTGCCAGCAGCCCCAGCCACGTCACTAACACTGAAGCTTTCTTT.

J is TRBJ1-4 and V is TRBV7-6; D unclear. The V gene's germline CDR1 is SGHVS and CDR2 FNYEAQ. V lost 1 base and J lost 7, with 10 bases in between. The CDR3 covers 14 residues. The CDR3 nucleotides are TGTGCCAGCAGCTTAGGTGGTTTAGGTGAAAAACTGTTTTTT. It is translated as CASSLGGLGEKLFF. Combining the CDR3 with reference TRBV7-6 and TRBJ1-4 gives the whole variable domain GAGVSQSPRYKVTKRGQDVALRCDPISGHVSLYWYRQALGQGPEFLTYFNYEAQQDKSGLPNDRFSAERPEGSISTLTIQRTEQRDSAMYRCASSLGGLGEKLFFGSGTQLSVL.

The CDR3 DNA reads as TGTGCCAGTAGTATAGGGGGGGTTGGCTACACCTTC. This translates into CASSIGGVGYTF. The chain employs TRBV19 and TRBJ1-2, with a tentative D call TRBD1 (5 bases). V lost 1 base and J 7 bases, leaving 7 bases between the germline ends. Per germline, CDR1 LNHDA and CDR2 SQIVND (reference sequence). The CDR3 has 12 amino acids.

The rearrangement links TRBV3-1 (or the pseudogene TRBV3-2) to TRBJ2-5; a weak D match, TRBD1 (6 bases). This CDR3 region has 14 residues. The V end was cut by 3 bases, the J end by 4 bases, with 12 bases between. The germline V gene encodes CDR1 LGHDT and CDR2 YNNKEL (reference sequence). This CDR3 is CASSQGRGVETQYF. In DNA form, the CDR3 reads TGTGCCAGCAGCCAGGGCAGGGGTGTAGAGACCCAGTACTTC.

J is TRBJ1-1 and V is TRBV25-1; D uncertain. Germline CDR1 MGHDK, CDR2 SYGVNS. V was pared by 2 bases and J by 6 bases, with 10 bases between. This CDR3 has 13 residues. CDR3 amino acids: CASSEMGRAEAFF. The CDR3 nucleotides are TGTGCCAGCAGTGAAATGGGCCGAGCTGAAGCTTTCTTT.

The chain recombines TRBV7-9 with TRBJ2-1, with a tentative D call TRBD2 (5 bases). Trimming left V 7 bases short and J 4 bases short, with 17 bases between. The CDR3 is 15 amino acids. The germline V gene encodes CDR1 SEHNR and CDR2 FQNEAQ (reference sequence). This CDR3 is CASTHDREKYNEQFF. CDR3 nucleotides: TGTGCCAGCACCCACGACCGGGAAAAATACAATGAGCAGTTCTTC.

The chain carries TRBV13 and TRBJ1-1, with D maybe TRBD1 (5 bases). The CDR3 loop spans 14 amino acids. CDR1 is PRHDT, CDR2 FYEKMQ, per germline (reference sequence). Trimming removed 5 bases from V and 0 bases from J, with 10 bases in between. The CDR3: CASSRGGVNTEAFF. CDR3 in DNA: TGTGCCAGCAGCCGCGGAGGGGTGAACACTGAAGCTTTCTTT.

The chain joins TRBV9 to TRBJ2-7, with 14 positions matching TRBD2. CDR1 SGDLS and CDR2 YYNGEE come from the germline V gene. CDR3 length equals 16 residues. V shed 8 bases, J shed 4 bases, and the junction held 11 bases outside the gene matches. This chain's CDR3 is CASYSGTSGRRYEQYF. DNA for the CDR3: TGTGCCAGTTATTCAGGGACTAGCGGGAGAAGGTACGAGCAGTACTTC.

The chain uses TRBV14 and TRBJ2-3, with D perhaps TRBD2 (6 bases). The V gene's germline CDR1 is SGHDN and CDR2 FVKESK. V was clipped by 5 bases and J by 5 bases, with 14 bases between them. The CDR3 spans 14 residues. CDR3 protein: CASSYWRGGDTQYF. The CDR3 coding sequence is TGTGCCAGCAGCTACTGGAGGGGTGGAGATACGCAGTATTTT.

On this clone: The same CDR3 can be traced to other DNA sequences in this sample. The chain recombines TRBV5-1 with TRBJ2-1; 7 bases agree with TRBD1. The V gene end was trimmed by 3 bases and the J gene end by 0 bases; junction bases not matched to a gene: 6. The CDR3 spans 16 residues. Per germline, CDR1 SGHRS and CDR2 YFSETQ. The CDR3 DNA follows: TGCGCCAGCAGCTCGACAGGGCCTAACTCCTACAATGAGCAGTTCTTC. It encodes CASSSTGPNSYNEQFF.

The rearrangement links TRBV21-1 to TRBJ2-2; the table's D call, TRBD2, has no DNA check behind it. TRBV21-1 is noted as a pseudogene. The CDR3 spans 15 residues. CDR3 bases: TGTGCCAGCAGCCGTTGGTATCGGAGGGACCGGGAGCTGTTTTTT. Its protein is CASSRWYRRDRELFF.

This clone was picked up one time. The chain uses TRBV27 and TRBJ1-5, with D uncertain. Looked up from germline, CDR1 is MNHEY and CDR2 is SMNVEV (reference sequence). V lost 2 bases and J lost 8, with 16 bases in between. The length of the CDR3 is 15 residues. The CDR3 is CASSLIRRYGEPQHF. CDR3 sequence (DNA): TGTGCCAGCAGTTTAATTCGAAGATATGGGGAGCCCCAGCATTTT.

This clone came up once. In DNA form, the CDR3 reads TGTGCCAGTAGTATAGCCCTAACTGGGGGCGGGAGTTACAATGAGCAGTTCTTC. Translation gives CASSIALTGGGSYNEQFF. The chain carries TRBV19 and TRBJ2-1, with a possible D match to TRBD2 (7 bases). The V gene's germline CDR1 is LNHDA and CDR2 SQIVND (reference sequence). The V end was cut by 1 base, the J end by 4 bases, with 20 bases between. CDR3 length: 18 residues.

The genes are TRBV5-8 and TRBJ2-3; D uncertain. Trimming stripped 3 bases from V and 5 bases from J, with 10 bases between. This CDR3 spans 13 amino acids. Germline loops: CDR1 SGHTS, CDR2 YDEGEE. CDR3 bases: TGTGCCAGCAGCTCCCCCGCGCGAGATACGCAGTATTTT. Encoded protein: CASSSPARDTQYF.

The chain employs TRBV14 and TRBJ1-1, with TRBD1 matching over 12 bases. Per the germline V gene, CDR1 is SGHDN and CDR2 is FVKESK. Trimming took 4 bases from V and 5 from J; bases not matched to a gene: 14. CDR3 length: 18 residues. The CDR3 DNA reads TGTGCCAGCAGCCCCCACCCCCCCGGGACAGGGGGCAGTACTGAAGCTTTCTTT. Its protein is CASSPHPPGTGGSTEAFF. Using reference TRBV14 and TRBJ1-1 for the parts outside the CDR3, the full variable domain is EAGVTQFPSHSVIEKGQTVTLRCDPISGHDNLYWYRRVMGKEIKFLLHFVKESKQDESGMPNNRFLAERTGGTYSTLKVQPAELEDSGVYFCASSPHPPGTGGSTEAFFGQGTRLTVV.

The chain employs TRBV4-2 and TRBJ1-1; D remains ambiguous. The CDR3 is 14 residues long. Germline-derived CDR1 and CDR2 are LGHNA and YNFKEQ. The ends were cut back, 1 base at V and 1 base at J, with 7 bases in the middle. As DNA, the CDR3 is TGTGCCAGCAGCCAAGCTGGGTCGAACACTGAAGCTTTCTTT. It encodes CASSQAGSNTEAFF.

The CDR3 DNA reads as TGCGCCAGCAGCAAAGACAGGGTCCATGAGCAGTTCTTC. It specifies CASSKDRVHEQFF. The chain combines TRBV5-1 with TRBJ2-1; 7 bases agree with TRBD1. V shed 4 bases, J shed 8 bases, and the junction held 6 bases outside the gene matches. The germline V gene encodes CDR1 SGHRS and CDR2 YFSETQ. There are 13 residues in the CDR3. Variable domain in full (rest from reference TRBV5-1 and TRBJ2-1): KAGVTQTPRYLIKTRGQQVTLSCSPISGHRSVSWYQQTPGQGLQFLFEYFSETQRNKGNFPGRFSGRQFSNSRSEMNVSTLELGDSALYLCASSKDRVHEQFFGPGTRLTVL.

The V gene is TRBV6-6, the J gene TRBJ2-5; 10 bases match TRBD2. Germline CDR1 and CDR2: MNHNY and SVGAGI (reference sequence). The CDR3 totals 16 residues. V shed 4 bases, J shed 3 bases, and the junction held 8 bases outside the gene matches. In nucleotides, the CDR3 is TGTGCCAGCAGTTCCCCCCCCCTAGCGGGAGAAGAGACCCAGTACTTC. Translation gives CASSSPPLAGEETQYF.